Given below is one T cell receptor beta chain in context. In the original processing: Nucleated cell counts were estimated from reference gene primer amplification. Using immunoSEQ multiplex PCR, the repertoire was profiled, and TCRdb retains in-frame clones only, with some absent. V, J and clone size are taken as reported in that table, and D and trimming were inferred from the DNA itself. The data hold around 65,000 clones, with roughly four fifths observed a single time. CDR1 and CDR2 from the germline V gene are SGHVS and FQNEAQ. This CDR3 has 15 amino acids. With V trimmed by 5 bases and J by 7 bases, 7 bases remained unmatched. This sample is part of a study of blood T cell repertoires in COVID-19. Study overall: PBMCs, B-cell-depleted T cells, or T cells were the source of the cDNA or gDNA that made up the material.

The sample was peripheral blood. This receptor was obtained from a man aged 60-69 years with acute or convalescent COVID-19. The chain recombines TRBV7-8 with TRBJ2-3; 12 bases agree with TRBD2. The CDR3 sequence is CASSPGLAGLNTQYF. CDR3 nucleotides: TGTGCCAGCAGCCCGGGACTAGCGGGCCTGAATACGCAGTATTTT.